The entry below gives a single TCR beta chain sequence along with its context. This specimen comes from a study of identical twins. Germline assignment: CDR1 KGHSH and CDR2 LQKENI. The length of the CDR3 is 17 residues. Trimming cost V 0 bases and J 3 bases, with 17 bases left between them. MiXCR, applied by TCRdb to the 5' RACE reads, yields one record per CDR3 protein. Here the sample spans hundreds of thousands of distinct CDR3 sequences, 24% being singletons. A further study also used this sample, focusing on T cells expressing NK-cell markers.

The sequence derives from a woman between 18 and 29 years old in good health. Specimen: CD4+ T cells sorted from blood. The V gene is TRBV18, the J gene TRBJ1-1, with D perhaps matching TRBD1 (5 bases). The CDR3 sequence is CASSPPAGRVKDTEAFF. The CDR3 region has the DNA TGTGCCAGCTCACCACCGGCGGGCAGGGTAAAGGACACTGAAGCTTTCTTT.